This passage covers 21 T cell receptor beta chains from one sample sequenced in a study of CD8 T cells in Susac syndrome. An input of about 0.45 to 1 ug of RNA was subjected to reverse transcription using random hexamers. TCRdb itself ran the immunoSEQ multiplex PCR reads through MiXCR, one entry per CDR3 protein. The sample shows around 150,000 distinct CDR3 sequences, more than 85% of them seen only once. Sequenced input: CD4+ T cells from PBMCs. All receptors derive from a human donor with Susac syndrome.

This chain links TRBV30 with TRBJ2-5; the D gene is possibly TRBD2 (7 bases). Looked up from germline, CDR1 is GTSNPN and CDR2 is SVGIG (reference sequence). V lost 0 bases and J lost 5, with 19 bases in between. The CDR3 extends over 16 amino acids. The DNA of the CDR3 is TGTGCCTGGAGTGTATCAGGGGCGCGGGGGAGGGAGACCCAGTACTTC. Translating it yields CAWSVSGARGRETQYF.

V and J are TRBV6-2 or TRBV6-3 and TRBJ1-5; no clear D gene. V lost 8 bases, J lost 6 bases, and 14 bases lay in between. This CDR3 is 13 amino acids long. Germline lookup yields CDR1 MNHEY and CDR2 SVGEGT. The CDR3 DNA is TGTGCCAGCGCTATCGTATTGGGTCAGCCCCAGCATTTT. This encodes CASAIVLGQPQHF.

This clonotype appeared a few times. The J gene is TRBJ2-3, the V gene TRBV19; D gene uncertain. The V and J ends lost 5 bases and 1 base respectively, with 4 bases between them. Per the germline V gene, CDR1 is LNHDA and CDR2 is SQIVND (reference sequence). The CDR3 runs 12 residues. In DNA, the CDR3 is TGTGCCAGTAGTGGTCGCACAGATACGCAGTATTTT. It codes for CASSGRTDTQYF.

This sequence joins TRBV12-3 or TRBV12-4 and TRBJ1-1, with no clear D. There are 14 residues in the CDR3. Trimming stripped 6 bases from V and 0 bases from J, with 11 bases between. CDR3 loop: CASSSSNMNTEAFF. As DNA, the CDR3 is TGTGCCAGCAGCTCGAGTAACATGAACACTGAAGCTTTCTTT.

The rearrangement joins TRBV4-1 to TRBJ1-5; a weak D match, TRBD1 (5 bases). CDR3 length: 14 amino acids. The ends were cut back, 8 bases at V and 4 bases at J, with 15 bases in the middle. The germline V gene has CDR1 MGHRA and CDR2 YSYEKL. CDR3 sequence (DNA): TGCGCCAGCTCGCCTGGCAGGGTTAATCAGCCCCAGCATTTT. This encodes CASSPGRVNQPQHF.

This clonotype was counted once. This chain uses TRBV25-1 with TRBJ2-7; 12 nucleotides match TRBD1. The length of the CDR3 is 14 residues. V was pared by 6 bases and J by 4 bases, with 4 bases of the junction left unmatched. Germline V lookup: CDR1 MGHDK, CDR2 SYGVNS. The CDR3 spells CASRGTGGGYEQYF. Written as DNA, the CDR3 is TGTGCCAGCAGGGGGACAGGGGGCGGGTACGAGCAGTACTTC.

This clonotype was counted only a few times. The DNA of the CDR3 is TGTGCCAGCAGCCCGCTCGGGAGGACGCAGTATTTT. Amino acids: CASSPLGRTQYF. The V gene is TRBV7-2, the J gene TRBJ2-3; 7 bases agree with TRBD2. J lost 9 bases, V lost 5 bases, and 5 bases had no gene match. There are 12 residues in the CDR3. Looked up from germline, CDR1 is SGHTA and CDR2 is FQGNSA.

The chain employs TRBV27 and TRBJ2-5; D is possibly TRBD1 (5 bases). The CDR3 has 14 residues. The V and J ends lost 0 bases and 5 bases respectively, with 10 bases between them. The germline CDR1 and CDR2 sequences are MNHEY and SMNVEV (reference sequence). CDR3 sequence: CASSLSLRGETQYF. As DNA, the CDR3 is TGTGCCAGCAGTTTATCTCTTAGGGGTGAGACCCAGTACTTC.

The genes are TRBV25-1 and TRBJ2-4, with TRBD1 matching over 8 bases. CDR1 and CDR2 (germline): MGHDK, SYGVNS. CDR3 size: 16 residues. V was pared by 5 bases and J by 2 bases, with 8 bases of the junction left unmatched. The CDR3: CASSPEAGGSKNIQYF. CDR3 DNA sequence: TGTGCCAGCAGTCCCGAGGCAGGGGGCTCCAAAAACATTCAGTACTTC.

This chain joins TRBV5-1 and TRBJ2-5; no clear D. Germline V lookup: CDR1 SGHRS, CDR2 YFSETQ. The CDR3 has 12 residues. Trimming left V 4 bases short and J 5 bases short, with 9 bases between. CDR3 protein: CASSGNRETQYF. Written as DNA, the CDR3 is TGCGCCAGCAGCGGAAACCGGGAGACCCAGTACTTC.

The chain carries TRBV12-3 or TRBV12-4 and TRBJ2-1; D tentatively fits TRBD1 or TRBD2 (5 bases each). V lost 7 bases, J lost 9 bases, and 10 bases lay in between. The CDR3 totals 11 residues. CDR3 coding DNA: TGTGCCAGCACCCACGGGGCTGAGCAGTTCTTC. Protein sequence: CASTHGAEQFF.

In its sample, this clonotype was seen a few times. The CDR3 nucleotides read TGTGCCAGCAGCTTAGTTAAGGGGAACACTGAAGCTTTCTTT. Protein product: CASSLVKGNTEAFF. The rearrangement uses TRBV7-8 and TRBJ1-1; D uncertain. Trimming removed 1 base from V and 1 base from J, with 7 bases in between. The length of the CDR3 is 14 residues. In germline, CDR1 is SGHVS, CDR2 FQNEAQ.

The chain joins TRBV2 to TRBJ1-2; TRBD1 is a possible D gene (5 bases). Trimming left V 3 bases short and J 3 bases short, with 20 bases between. CDR3 size: 17 residues. The germline CDR1 and CDR2 sequences are SNHLY and FYNNEI. This CDR3 reads CASSDDTYWGEHYGYTF. CDR3 nucleotides: TGTGCCAGCAGTGACGACACCTATTGGGGGGAGCACTATGGCTACACCTTC.

The J gene is TRBJ1-2, the V gene TRBV20-1; D may be TRBD1 (5 bases). The V gene's germline CDR1 is DFQATT and CDR2 SNEGSKA (reference sequence). V lost 0 bases, J lost 2 bases, and 7 bases lay in between. The CDR3 contains 13 residues. Written as DNA, the CDR3 is TGCAGTGCTAGAGATGGGACGAACTATGGCTACACCTTC. Translated: CSARDGTNYGYTF.

This rearrangement joins TRBV6-4 to TRBJ2-2; D is unresolved. Germline V gene data show CDR1 as MRHNA and CDR2 as SNTAGT. V was cut by 4 bases and J by 0 bases, with 3 bases left in between. CDR3 length: 13 residues. CDR3 sequence reads: CASSAANTGELFF. CDR3 in DNA: TGTGCCAGCAGTGCGGCGAACACCGGGGAGCTGTTTTTT.

The rearrangement joins TRBV29-1 to TRBJ2-7; D perhaps matches TRBD1 (6 bases). V lost 4 bases and J 4 bases, leaving 14 bases between the germline ends. This CDR3 contains 13 residues. Germline lookup yields CDR1 SQVTM and CDR2 ANQGSEA. The CDR3 reads CSVAGTLLYEQYF. The CDR3 nucleotides read TGCAGCGTTGCTGGGACACTACTATACGAGCAGTACTTC.

This clonotype was picked up one time. V and J are TRBV29-1 and TRBJ1-1; 7 bases fit TRBD1. The J segment lost 6 bases and the V segment lost 0 bases, leaving 7 bases of the junction unmatched. The CDR3 runs 14 residues. Germline loops: CDR1 SQVTM, CDR2 ANQGSEA. CDR3 sequence reads: CSVEDREGAPEAFF. The CDR3 DNA reads TGCAGCGTTGAAGATCGGGAGGGGGCCCCTGAAGCTTTCTTT.

CDR3 sequence reads: CAISGQGLDEQFF. CDR3 nucleotides: TGTGCCATCAGTGGACAGGGACTGGATGAGCAGTTCTTC. This chain joins TRBV10-3 and TRBJ2-1; D is possibly TRBD1 (7 bases). Trimming cost V 4 bases and J 8 bases, with 12 bases left between them. CDR3 length: 13 residues. In germline, CDR1 is ENHRY, CDR2 SYGVKD.

The chain joins TRBV29-1 to TRBJ2-5; D not certain. This CDR3 has 11 residues. Germline loops: CDR1 SQVTM, CDR2 ANQGSEA. The V end lost 8 bases, the J end lost 7 bases, and 14 bases lay between the germline ends. The CDR3 nucleotides read TGCAGCATCCGACCGCGATCGACCCAGTACTTC. It specifies CSIRPRSTQYF.

The genes are TRBV20-1 and TRBJ2-7; unclear D gene. Germline V CDR1 and CDR2: DFQATT, SNEGSKA (reference sequence). This CDR3 is built from 14 residues. In DNA form, the CDR3 reads TGCAGCGTTCCTTCGGACGCGAGCTCCTACGAGCAGTACTTC. It encodes CSVPSDASSYEQYF.

A few counts support this clonotype. The chain links TRBV20-1 to TRBJ2-7; D call uncertain. The CDR3 is 10 residues long. V lost 5 bases and J 4 bases, leaving 6 bases between the germline ends. In germline, CDR1 is DFQATT, CDR2 SNEGSKA (reference sequence). CDR3 nucleotides: TGCAGTGCTGCCGATTACGAGCAGTACTTC. Its translation is CSAADYEQYF.